Presented here are 20 T cell receptor beta chains from one specimen sequenced in a study of shared T cell receptors in the human thymus. Generated by immunoSEQ multiplex PCR, the TCRdb table keeps only in-frame clones and is missing some. The data contain 630,000 or so clones, 87% of them singletons. These data also formed part of another study, on human thymus T cells.

The material sequenced was thymocytes. The receptor source for this set is a boy younger than two with a congenital heart defect.

This chain uses TRBV29-1 with TRBJ1-2, with TRBD1 as a possible D gene (5 bases). Between the trimmed V and J ends, which lost 8 bases and 7 bases, there was a span of 14 bases. Germline CDR1 SQVTM, CDR2 ANQGSEA. The CDR3 consists of 11 residues. This CDR3 is CSTWGGGGYTF. CDR3 nucleotides: TGCAGCACTTGGGGGGGAGGTGGCTACACCTTC.

The chain carries TRBV5-6 and TRBJ1-4; maybe TRBD1 (5 bases). Germline values: CDR1 SGHDT, CDR2 YYEEEE. CDR3 length: 15 residues. The germline V and J ends were trimmed by 4 bases and 13 bases, with 23 bases remaining between them. The CDR3 spells CASSQTGGSQNRLFF. In DNA, the CDR3 is TGTGCCAGCAGCCAAACAGGAGGGTCCCAAAATCGACTGTTTTTT.

A single count supports this clone. The chain couples TRBV11-2 to TRBJ2-2; maybe TRBD1 (5 bases). V lost 9 bases to trimming and J lost 1 base, with 15 bases between them. This CDR3 comprises 15 residues. Germline-derived CDR1 and CDR2 are SGHAT and FQNNGV. The CDR3 DNA is TGTGCCAGTAACAAGGGCAGGGTGAACACCGGGGAGCTGTTTTTT. It codes for CASNKGRVNTGELFF.

The rearrangement joins TRBV5-6 to TRBJ2-2; TRBD1 aligns across 9 bases. V shed 3 bases, J shed 3 bases, and the junction held 0 bases outside the gene matches. Germline assignment: CDR1 SGHDT and CDR2 YYEEEE. The CDR3 runs 14 residues. In DNA, the CDR3 is TGTGCCAGCAGCTGGACAGGGGACACCGGGGAGCTGTTTTTT. Its protein product is CASSWTGDTGELFF.

The chain employs TRBV10-3 and TRBJ1-2, with D perhaps TRBD1 (5 bases). The germline V gene encodes CDR1 ENHRY and CDR2 SYGVKD. V was trimmed by 5 bases and J by 7 bases, leaving 17 bases between them. This CDR3 is built from 14 residues. This chain's CDR3 is CAISKPGTIPGYTF. Here the CDR3 DNA reads TGTGCCATCAGTAAACCCGGGACTATCCCTGGCTACACCTTC.

The chain links TRBV6-5 to TRBJ1-1; 7 positions match TRBD1. The CDR3 contains 13 residues. The ends lost 4 bases at V and 6 bases at J; junction bases unmatched: 5. Germline V lookup: CDR1 MNHEY, CDR2 SVGAGI. The CDR3 sequence: CASSSRDSPEAFF. DNA for the CDR3: TGTGCCAGCAGTTCCCGGGACAGTCCTGAAGCTTTCTTT.

The chain carries TRBV18 and TRBJ1-4; tentatively, D is TRBD1 (6 bases). CDR1 is KGHSH and CDR2 is LQKENI in the germline V gene. The CDR3 is made up of 16 amino acids. Trimming cost V 3 bases and J 7 bases, with 18 bases left between them. In nucleotides, the CDR3 is TGTGCCAGCTCACCGACGACAGGAGAGGAAGTTGAAAAACTGTTTTTT. This sequence encodes CASSPTTGEEVEKLFF.

The chain is built from TRBV18 and TRBJ2-1, with 11 bases fitting TRBD2. CDR3 size: 14 residues. Per germline, CDR1 KGHSH and CDR2 LQKENI. V was pared by 4 bases and J by 9 bases, with 5 bases of the junction left unmatched. CDR3 protein: CASSRLAGGGEQFF. The CDR3 bases are TGTGCCAGCTCACGATTAGCGGGAGGGGGTGAGCAGTTCTTC.

The CDR3 here is CASSFGGINEKLFF. Written as DNA, the CDR3 is TGTGCCAGCAGCTTCGGGGGGATTAATGAAAAACTGTTTTTT. This chain uses TRBV5-6 with TRBJ1-4; D perhaps matches TRBD1 (5 bases). Per the germline V gene, CDR1 is SGHDT and CDR2 is YYEEEE. This CDR3 contains 14 residues. V lost 2 bases to trimming and J lost 4 bases, with 9 bases between them.

The chain combines TRBV7-6 with TRBJ2-1; 9 bases agree with TRBD2. The CDR3 is made up of 15 amino acids. Trimming took 8 bases from V and 3 from J; bases not matched to a gene: 8. Germline V gene data show CDR1 as SGHVS and CDR2 as FNYEAQ. CDR3 nucleotides: TGTGCCAGCGCTCTTCTAGCGGGGAGCTACAATGAGCAGTTCTTC. Its protein product is CASALLAGSYNEQFF.

The V and J genes are TRBV28 and TRBJ1-2; D gene ambiguous. Trimming stripped 8 bases from V and 0 bases from J, with 7 bases between. This CDR3 comprises 12 residues. Germline V gene sequence: CDR1 MDHEN, CDR2 SYDVKM. The DNA of the CDR3 is TGTGCCAGCTCAGATGCTAACTATGGCTACACCTTC. Protein: CASSDANYGYTF.

This chain links TRBV28 with TRBJ1-5, with 12 bases that match TRBD1. CDR3 length: 21 residues. Looked up from germline, CDR1 is MDHEN and CDR2 is SYDVKM. After removal of 3 bases from V and 0 bases from J, the junction contained 15 bases not matched to a gene. Written as DNA, the CDR3 is TGTGCCAGCAGTTTGGGAGACCCGGGACAGGGGGCCTCACTTAGCAATCAGCCCCAGCATTTT. Translated, it gives CASSLGDPGQGASLSNQPQHF. The full variable domain, rest sourced from reference TRBV28 and TRBJ1-5, is DVKVTQSSRYLVKRTGEKVFLECVQDMDHENMFWYRQDPGLGLRLIYFSYDVKMKEKGDIPEGYSVSREKKERFSLILESASTNQTSMYLCASSLGDPGQGASLSNQPQHFGDGTRLSIL.

J is TRBJ2-1 and V is TRBV7-2, with D perhaps TRBD1 (6 bases). CDR3 length: 14 amino acids. The V gene's germline CDR1 is SGHTA and CDR2 FQGNSA. V was trimmed by 3 bases and J by 8 bases, leaving 14 bases between them. In nucleotides, the CDR3 is TGTGCCAGCAGCTTCGACAGGAGACGCCATGAGCAGTTCTTC. Its translation is CASSFDRRRHEQFF.

This clone has a single count. This sample includes further DNA sequences coding for the same CDR3. The J gene is TRBJ1-6, the V gene TRBV30; TRBD1 is a possible D gene (5 bases). Trimming shortened V by 4 bases and J by 8 bases, and 24 bases separated the two germline ends. The CDR3 spans 17 residues. Germline V gene sequence: CDR1 GTSNPN, CDR2 SVGIG (reference sequence). CDR3 region: CAWTGEGGSDPHSPLHF. The CDR3, as DNA: TGTGCCTGGACGGGGGAAGGCGGTTCTGACCCCCATTCACCCCTCCACTTT.

The rearrangement links TRBV13 to TRBJ2-5; weak D call: TRBD2 (6 bases). The CDR3 is 15 residues long. The ends were cut back, 2 bases at V and 2 bases at J, with 12 bases in the middle. Germline V CDR1 and CDR2: PRHDT, FYEKMQ (reference sequence). DNA for the CDR3: TGTGCCAGCAGCTTATTGAGGAGCGGGCAAGAGACCCAGTACTTC. Translating gives CASSLLRSGQETQYF. Combining the CDR3 with reference TRBV13 and TRBJ2-5 gives the whole variable domain AAGVIQSPRHLIKEKRETATLKCYPIPRHDTVYWYQQGPGQDPQFLISFYEKMQSDKGSIPDRFSAQQFSDYHSELNMSSLELGDSALYFCASSLLRSGQETQYFGPGTRLLVL.

This rearrangement joins TRBV5-1 to TRBJ2-2; 12 nucleotides align to TRBD2. CDR3 size: 18 residues. The V segment lost 3 bases and the J segment 3 bases; nucleotides outside the gene matches: 9. CDR1 is SGHRS, CDR2 YFSETQ, per germline. CDR3 protein: CASSSTTSGSADTGELFF. In nucleotides, the CDR3 is TGCGCCAGCAGCTCGACGACTAGCGGGAGTGCGGACACCGGGGAGCTGTTTTTT. Full variable domain (missing parts from reference TRBV5-1 and TRBJ2-2): KAGVTQTPRYLIKTRGQQVTLSCSPISGHRSVSWYQQTPGQGLQFLFEYFSETQRNKGNFPGRFSGRQFSNSRSEMNVSTLELGDSALYLCASSSTTSGSADTGELFFGEGSRLTVL.

V and J are TRBV10-2 and TRBJ2-1; 8 bases are shared with TRBD2. The germline gives CDR1 WSHSY, CDR2 SAAADI. Trimming cost V 3 bases and J 0 bases; bases outside gene matches: 4. This CDR3 has 16 residues. The CDR3 DNA follows: TGCGCCAGCAGTGAAAGTAGCGGGAACTCCTACAATGAGCAGTTCTTC. It is translated as CASSESSGNSYNEQFF.

The J gene is TRBJ2-1, the V gene TRBV6-6; D might be TRBD2 (5 bases). Per germline, CDR1 MNHNY and CDR2 SVGAGI (reference sequence). The CDR3 covers 14 residues. The V end lost 8 bases, the J end lost 8 bases, and 19 bases lay between the germline ends. The CDR3, as DNA: TGTGCCAGCGCGATGGGGTTAGCGTCCGATGAGCAGTTCTTC. Its protein is CASAMGLASDEQFF.

This sequence joins TRBV4-1 and TRBJ2-2; tentative D call: TRBD1 (6 bases). The germline CDR1 and CDR2 sequences are MGHRA and YSYEKL. The CDR3 spans 17 residues. Trimming left V 0 bases short and J 4 bases short, with 15 bases between. The CDR3: CASSQDHSRGSTGELFF. The DNA for the CDR3 is TGCGCCAGCAGCCAAGATCACTCTAGGGGGAGCACCGGGGAGCTGTTTTTT.

V gene TRBV28 combines with J gene TRBJ1-1; D perhaps matches TRBD1 (5 bases). This CDR3 has 15 amino acids. The V gene lost 8 bases and the J gene lost 4 bases, with 20 bases spanning the gap. CDR1 is MDHEN and CDR2 is SYDVKM in the germline V gene. CDR3 nucleotide sequence: TGTGCCAGCGGGGAAACAAGGGGCTGGAGCACTGAAGCTTTCTTT. Translation: CASGETRGWSTEAFF.